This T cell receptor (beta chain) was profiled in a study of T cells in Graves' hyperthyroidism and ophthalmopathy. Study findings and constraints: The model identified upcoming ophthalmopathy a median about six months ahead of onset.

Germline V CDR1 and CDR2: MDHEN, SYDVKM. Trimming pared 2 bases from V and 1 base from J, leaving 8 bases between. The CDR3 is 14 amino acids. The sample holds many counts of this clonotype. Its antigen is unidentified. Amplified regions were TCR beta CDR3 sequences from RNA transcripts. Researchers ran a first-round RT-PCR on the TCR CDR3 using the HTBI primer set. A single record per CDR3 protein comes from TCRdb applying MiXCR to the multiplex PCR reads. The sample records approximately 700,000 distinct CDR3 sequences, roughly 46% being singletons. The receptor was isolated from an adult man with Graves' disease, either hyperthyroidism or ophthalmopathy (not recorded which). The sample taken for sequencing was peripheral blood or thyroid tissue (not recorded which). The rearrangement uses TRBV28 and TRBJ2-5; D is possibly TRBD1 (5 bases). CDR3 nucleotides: TGTGCCAGCAGTTTAGTAGGGGCCCAAGAGACCCAGTACTTC. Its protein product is CASSLVGAQETQYF.